This TCR beta chain was profiled in a study of immune evolution from preneoplasia to lung adenocarcinoma. Study observations and caveats: Later-stage lesions seemingly showed higher T cell density and diversity than normal lung.

Measured with immunoSEQ multiplex PCR; TCRdb has only the in-frame clones, and not every one. The table has some 7,400 clones, roughly three quarters seen once. CDR3 length: 13 residues. V was cut by 6 bases and J by 3 bases, with 6 bases left in between. Germline V gene sequence: CDR1 MNHNS, CDR2 SASEGT. Patient tissue came from resections in Japan or China, 2014–2017. This clone was found a few times. Its antigen is not identified. The sequenced sample consisted of FFPE minimally invasive lung adenocarcinoma tissue. The receptor was isolated from a person aged 65 to 79 with lung adenocarcinoma. J is TRBJ1-6 and V is TRBV6-1; D not resolved. In nucleotides, the CDR3 is TGTGCCAGCAGCAGCCTCTATAATTCACCCCTCCACTTT. The encoded protein is CASSSLYNSPLHF.